These T cell receptor beta chains were read from a single sample in a study of human T cells and chemical hapten exposure. TCRdb passed the RACE reads through MiXCR, listing each CDR3 protein once. The profile shows approximately 110,000 distinct CDR3 sequences, around 10% of them singletons. This specimen consisted of whole blood, obtained in connection with sensitization to the hapten diphenylcyclopropenone (DPC). The receptors were sampled from a woman aged 40 to 50 with alopecia areata. Some clones in this sample may be carry-over from other donors' samples. Both conserved end residues are part of each CDR3. A D gene is named only where the DNA matches it firmly. Clone size, where shown, is once, few, many, or a class for clones that have expanded.

v_call,d_call,clone_size,j_call,cdr3_nt,cdr3_aa
TRBV20-1,.,.,TRBJ1-1,TGCAGTGCCGCACTCTGGGGGATGAACACTGAAGCTTTCTTT,CSAALWGMNTEAFF
TRBV12-3/TRBV12-4,TRBD1,.,TRBJ2-7,TGTGCCAGCAGCCCACAGGGGTCGGGCGAGCAGTACTTC,CASSPQGSGEQYF
TRBV7-2,.,.,TRBJ2-7,TGTGCCAGCAGCTTAGTAGGCCAAATATCATCCCACGAGCAGTACTTC,CASSLVGQISSHEQYF
TRBV11-2,TRBD2,many,TRBJ2-5,TGTGCCAGCAGCAGTGAACCGGGACTAGCGGGAGGGCCCCAAGAGACCCAGTACTTC,CASSSEPGLAGGPQETQYF
TRBV28,.,.,TRBJ2-1,TGTGCCAGCAGTGGCGGGGACATCAAGGTCCATGAGCAGTTCTTC,CASSGGDIKVHEQFF
TRBV20-1,.,few,TRBJ2-5,TGCAGTGCCAGAGAAACCGGGGAGACCCAGTACTTC,CSARETGETQYF
TRBV20-1,TRBD2,many,TRBJ2-1,TGCAGTGCTACCCGGGGTAGCGGGAGGGCATATGAGCAGTTCTTC,CSATRGSGRAYEQFF
TRBV12-3/TRBV12-4,TRBD1,few,TRBJ1-1,TGTGCCAGCAGCCCGGGACAGCTGAACACTGAAGCTTTCTTT,CASSPGQLNTEAFF
TRBV19,.,few,TRBJ1-2,TGTGCCAGTATGTCCACGAACTATGGCTACACCTTC,CASMSTNYGYTF
TRBV29-1,TRBD2,many,TRBJ2-3,TGCAGCGTTGAAGGGTTCGGGGGGGGCCTCCCAGATACGCAGTATTTT,CSVEGFGGGLPDTQYF
TRBV11-1,TRBD2,few,TRBJ2-3,TGTGCCAGCAGCCTCCTGACTAGCGGGGTAGAAGATACGCAGTATTTT,CASSLLTSGVEDTQYF
TRBV7-9,.,.,TRBJ2-7,TGTGCCAGCAGCTTTGTTGGGCTAGCGAGCAACGAGCAGTACTTC,CASSFVGLASNEQYF
TRBV29-1,.,.,TRBJ1-2,TGCAGCGTTGAAGATCCAGACCAAGGCTATGGCTACACCTTC,CSVEDPDQGYGYTF
TRBV6-6,.,.,TRBJ2-2,TGTGCCAGCAGTTACCCCCGACGGGGATGGAACGGGGAGCTGTTTTTT,CASSYPRRGWNGELFF
TRBV7-2,TRBD1,.,TRBJ2-1,TGTGCCAGCAGGCGGGACAGGGTCATCTACAATGAGCAGTTCTTC,CASRRDRVIYNEQFF
TRBV18,TRBD1,few,TRBJ1-3,TGTGCCAGCTCACCACCGGGACAGTCTGGAAACACCATATATTTT,CASSPPGQSGNTIYF
TRBV12-3/TRBV12-4,.,many,TRBJ1-1,TGTGCCAGCAGTTTCCCTTTAGCAGGGCGGAACACTGAAGCTTTCTTT,CASSFPLAGRNTEAFF
TRBV6-5,.,many,TRBJ2-5,TGTGCCAGCAGTACAGGGAGTAAGGGGAGAGAGACCCAGTACTTC,CASSTGSKGRETQYF
TRBV7-2,TRBD2,few,TRBJ2-7,TGTGCCAGCAGCATGGGACTAGCGGGCCTCTACGAGCAGTACTTC,CASSMGLAGLYEQYF
TRBV4-3,TRBD1,.,TRBJ1-5,TGCGCCAGCAGCCAAGCCCCTTGGGGACAGGGTGTGTTGGGGAATCAGCCCCAGCATTTT,CASSQAPWGQGVLGNQPQHF
TRBV9,TRBD1,many,TRBJ1-6,TGTGCCAGCAGCGTAAGGGGACAGGGGAATTCACCCCTCCACTTT,CASSVRGQGNSPLHF
TRBV30,.,many,TRBJ1-2,TGTGCCTGGACTTCGACAGGAGGCTATGGCTACACCTTC,CAWTSTGGYGYTF
TRBV6-2/TRBV6-3,TRBD2,.,TRBJ2-5,TGTGCCAGCAGTTACCCACTAGCGGGAGGCCCCCAAGAGGCCCAGTACTTC,CASSYPLAGGPQEAQYF
TRBV29-1,TRBD1,.,TRBJ1-2,TGCAGCGAACGGACAGGGGGCTATGGCTACACCTTC,CSERTGGYGYTF
TRBV6-2/TRBV6-3,.,.,TRBJ2-7,TGTGCCAGCAGTACCCCGGGGGACAGCACCTACGAGCAGTACTTC,CASSTPGDSTYEQYF
TRBV28,.,.,TRBJ1-4,TGTGCCAGCAGCTTGCTGGGGGCGAAGGAAAAACTGTTTTTT,CASSLLGAKEKLFF
TRBV5-1,TRBD2,.,TRBJ2-1,TGCGCCAGCAGCTTGGATAGCGGGAGGGCCCAGGAGCAGTTCTTC,CASSLDSGRAQEQFF
TRBV9,.,.,TRBJ2-4,TGTGCCAGCAGCGTAGGCGGGACGGGAAACATTCAGTACTTC,CASSVGGTGNIQYF
TRBV20-1,.,many,TRBJ2-6,TGCAGTGCTAGAATAGCGGAAGGGGCCAACGTCCTGACTTTC,CSARIAEGANVLTF
TRBV7-2,.,many,TRBJ1-4,TGTGCCAGCAGCTTAGGTCCGCGGGCCAATGAAAAACTGTTTTTT,CASSLGPRANEKLFF
TRBV7-2,TRBD2,.,TRBJ2-3,TGTGCCAGCAGCCGGACTAGCGGGGGGGCCAGAGATACGCAGTATTTT,CASSRTSGGARDTQYF
TRBV4-3,TRBD2,few,TRBJ2-7,TGCGCCAGCAGCCAAACCGGGACTAGCGGACCCCACTTC,CASSQTGTSGPHF
TRBV5-4,TRBD2,.,TRBJ2-3,TGTGCCAGCAGCTCCGGACTAGCGGCTAGCACAGATACGCAGTATTTT,CASSSGLAASTDTQYF
TRBV12-3/TRBV12-4,.,.,TRBJ2-2,TGTGCCAGCAGGGTTACGGCGAACACCGGGGAGCTGTTTTTT,CASRVTANTGELFF
TRBV3-1,.,few,TRBJ1-2,TGTGCCAGCAGCCAAGGACTCTATGGCTACACCTTC,CASSQGLYGYTF
TRBV5-4,TRBD2,few,TRBJ2-1,TGTGCCAGCAGCCACGGGACTAGCAGGAACAATGAGCAGTTCTTC,CASSHGTSRNNEQFF
TRBV7-2,.,.,TRBJ2-5,TGTGCCAGCAGCTTACCGGGACCGCAAGAGACCCAGTACTTC,CASSLPGPQETQYF
TRBV7-9,.,.,TRBJ2-1,TGTGCCAGCAGCGACGGCGGAATCAACAATGAGCAGTTCTTC,CASSDGGINNEQFF
TRBV29-1,TRBD2,.,TRBJ2-4,TGCAGCGTTCGAGGGCGGGAGTCCGACCGAATTAACATTCAGTACTTC,CSVRGRESDRINIQYF
TRBV19,.,.,TRBJ2-7,TGTGCCAGTAGCCTTTCTAGAGGGGGTTTCGACGAGCAGTACTTC,CASSLSRGGFDEQYF
TRBV6-1,.,many,TRBJ2-3,TGTGCCAGCAGTGAACGGGGGCGCACCACAGATACGCAGTATTTT,CASSERGRTTDTQYF
TRBV6-2/TRBV6-3,.,.,TRBJ2-3,TGTGCCAGCAGTTACGGCGGGGGACAGGCTACAGATACGCAGTATTTT,CASSYGGGQATDTQYF
TRBV2,TRBD1,.,TRBJ1-5,TGTGCCAGCAGTGTGCAGGGGGGGGCCCACCACCAGCCCCAGCATTTT,CASSVQGGAHHQPQHF